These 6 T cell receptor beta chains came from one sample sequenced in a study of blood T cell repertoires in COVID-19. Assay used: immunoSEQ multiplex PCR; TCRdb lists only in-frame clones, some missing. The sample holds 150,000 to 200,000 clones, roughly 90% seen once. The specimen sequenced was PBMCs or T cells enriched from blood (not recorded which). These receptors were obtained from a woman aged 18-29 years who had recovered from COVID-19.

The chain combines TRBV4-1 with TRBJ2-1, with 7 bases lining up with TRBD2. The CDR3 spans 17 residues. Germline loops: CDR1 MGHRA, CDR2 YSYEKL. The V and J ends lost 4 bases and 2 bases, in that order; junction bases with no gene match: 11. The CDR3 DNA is TGCGCCAGCAGCCGATCAGACGGGAGGCGAACCTACAATGAGCAGTTCTTC. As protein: CASSRSDGRRTYNEQFF.

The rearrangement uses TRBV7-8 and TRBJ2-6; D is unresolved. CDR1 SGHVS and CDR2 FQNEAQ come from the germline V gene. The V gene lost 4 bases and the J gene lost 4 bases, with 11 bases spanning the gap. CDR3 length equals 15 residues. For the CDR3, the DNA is TGTGCCAGCAGCTCGCCAGAACCCGGGGCCAACGTCCTGACTTTC. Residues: CASSSPEPGANVLTF. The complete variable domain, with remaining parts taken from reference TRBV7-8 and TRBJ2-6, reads GAGVSQSPRYKVAKRGQDVALRCDPISGHVSLFWYQQALGQGPEFLTYFQNEAQLDKSGLPSDRFFAERPEGSVSTLKIQRTQQEDSAVYLCASSSPEPGANVLTFGAGSRLTVL.

The CDR3 DNA sequence: TGCAGCGTTGAAGTGAGGCATAGCGGGAGGGCCGTATACGAGCAGTACTTC. Translating it yields CSVEVRHSGRAVYEQYF. This chain joins TRBV29-1 and TRBJ2-7; 11 nucleotides match TRBD2. Germline CDR1 reads SQVTM; CDR2 reads ANQGSEA. CDR3 length equals 17 residues. The ends lost 1 base at V and 4 bases at J; junction bases unmatched: 12.

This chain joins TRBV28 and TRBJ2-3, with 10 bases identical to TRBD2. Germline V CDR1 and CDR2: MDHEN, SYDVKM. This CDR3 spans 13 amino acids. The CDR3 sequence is CAPGLAFPDTQYF. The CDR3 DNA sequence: TGTGCTCCGGGACTAGCGTTCCCAGATACGCAGTATTTT.

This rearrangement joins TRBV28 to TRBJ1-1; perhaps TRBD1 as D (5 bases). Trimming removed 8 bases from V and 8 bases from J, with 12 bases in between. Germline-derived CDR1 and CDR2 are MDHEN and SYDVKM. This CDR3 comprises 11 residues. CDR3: CASGATAEAFF. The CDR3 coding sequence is TGTGCCAGCGGGGCGACAGCCGAAGCTTTCTTT.

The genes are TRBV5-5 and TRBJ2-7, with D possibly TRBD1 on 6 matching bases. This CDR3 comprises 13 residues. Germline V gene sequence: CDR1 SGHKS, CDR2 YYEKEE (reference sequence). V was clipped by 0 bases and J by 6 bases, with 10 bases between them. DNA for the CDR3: TGTGCCAGCAGCTTGGCCACAGGGACCGAGCAGTACTTC. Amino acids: CASSLATGTEQYF.